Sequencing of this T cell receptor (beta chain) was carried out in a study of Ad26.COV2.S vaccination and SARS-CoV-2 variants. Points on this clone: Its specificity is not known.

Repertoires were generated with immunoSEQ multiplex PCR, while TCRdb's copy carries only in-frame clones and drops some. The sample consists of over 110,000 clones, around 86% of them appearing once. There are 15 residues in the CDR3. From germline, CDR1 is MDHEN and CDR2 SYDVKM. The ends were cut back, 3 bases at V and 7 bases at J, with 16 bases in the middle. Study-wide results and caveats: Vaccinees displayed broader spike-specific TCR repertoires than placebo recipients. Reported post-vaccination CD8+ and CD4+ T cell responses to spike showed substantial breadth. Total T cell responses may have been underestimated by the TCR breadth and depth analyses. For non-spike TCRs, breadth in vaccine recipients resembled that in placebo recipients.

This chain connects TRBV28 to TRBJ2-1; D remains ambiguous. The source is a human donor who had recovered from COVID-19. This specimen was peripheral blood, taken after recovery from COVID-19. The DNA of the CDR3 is TGTGCCAGCAGTTTGAGCAGGCTAGGTGGGAATGAGCAGTTCTTC. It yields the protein CASSLSRLGGNEQFF.